These T cell receptor beta chains were read from a single sample in a study of blood T cell repertoires in COVID-19. The assay was immunoSEQ multiplex PCR, and TCRdb's table has in-frame clones only and misses some. Here the sample spans more than 95,000 clones, 80% to 95% being singletons. Sequencing was performed on peripheral blood. The receptors derive from a man aged 45-65 years with COVID-19, enrolled during active disease. The conserved cysteine and the conserved F or W are not part of the CDR3 here. A D gene is named only where the DNA matches it firmly. Clone size, where shown, is once, few, many, or a class for clones that have expanded.

CDR3: ASSLAESYNEQF; D: -; J: TRBJ2-1; size: -; length: 12; V: TRBV10-1
CDR3: ASSFDRGGMGKLF; D: TRBD1; J: TRBJ1-4; size: -; length: 13; V: TRBV5-1
CDR3: ASSTYRGTGFAGELF; D: TRBD1; J: TRBJ2-2; size: -; length: 15; V: TRBV11-2
CDR3: ASSSHLAGTRYNEQF; D: TRBD2; J: TRBJ2-1; size: once; length: 15; V: TRBV25-1
CDR3: ASSREVALAGREQY; D: TRBD2; J: TRBJ2-7; size: -; length: 14; V: TRBV4-1
CDR3: ASSQDAGNTEAF; D: -; J: TRBJ1-1; size: -; length: 12; V: TRBV4-3
CDR3: ASSGGVATEAF; D: -; J: TRBJ1-1; size: -; length: 11; V: TRBV7-9
CDR3: ASSLADSDVNEQF; D: -; J: TRBJ2-1; size: -; length: 13; V: TRBV5-1
CDR3: ASSLTVKRYEQY; D: -; J: TRBJ2-7; size: -; length: 12; V: TRBV18
CDR3: ASSLNRGEDEQY; D: TRBD1; J: TRBJ2-7; size: -; length: 12; V: TRBV7-8
CDR3: ASSLTGYGYT; D: -; J: TRBJ1-2; size: -; length: 10; V: TRBV28
CDR3: ASRLSYNEQF; D: -; J: TRBJ2-1; size: -; length: 10; V: TRBV19
CDR3: ASQLTGTGNEKLF; D: TRBD1; J: TRBJ1-4; size: -; length: 13; V: TRBV2
CDR3: ASRGGLAGSGGELF; D: TRBD2; J: TRBJ2-2; size: -; length: 14; V: TRBV2
CDR3: ASSLQGWETQY; D: -; J: TRBJ2-5; size: -; length: 11; V: TRBV7-7
CDR3: ASSPQGEATQY; D: -; J: TRBJ2-3; size: once; length: 11; V: TRBV7-2
CDR3: ASSVAQGGEQY; D: TRBD1; J: TRBJ2-7; size: -; length: 11; V: TRBV9
CDR3: ASSGTYNTDTQY; D: -; J: TRBJ2-3; size: few; length: 12; V: TRBV19
CDR3: AISEPGTGSYEQY; D: TRBD1; J: TRBJ2-7; size: -; length: 13; V: TRBV10-3
CDR3: ASTTRRERETQY; D: -; J: TRBJ2-5; size: -; length: 12; V: TRBV5-6
CDR3: ASSYLQGYFNEQF; D: TRBD1; J: TRBJ2-1; size: -; length: 13; V: TRBV6-2/TRBV6-3
CDR3: ASSRGIMNTEAF; D: -; J: TRBJ1-1; size: -; length: 12; V: TRBV27
CDR3: ASIPGLAGRKYEQY; D: TRBD2; J: TRBJ2-7; size: -; length: 14; V: TRBV28
CDR3: ASSQGTSYVEVDTQY; D: -; J: TRBJ2-3; size: -; length: 15; V: TRBV4-1
CDR3: ASSSSRGNGNTIY; D: -; J: TRBJ1-3; size: -; length: 13; V: TRBV18
CDR3: ASSPGPGAGANVLT; D: -; J: TRBJ2-6; size: -; length: 14; V: TRBV5-1
CDR3: ASSYGGGPKTEAF; D: -; J: TRBJ1-1; size: -; length: 13; V: TRBV6-6
CDR3: ASSELAGGPGEQF; D: TRBD2; J: TRBJ2-1; size: -; length: 13; V: TRBV6-4
CDR3: ASSSFRDRGYEQY; D: TRBD1; J: TRBJ2-7; size: -; length: 13; V: TRBV11-2
CDR3: ATTPAGLNTEAF; D: -; J: TRBJ1-1; size: -; length: 12; V: TRBV10-3
CDR3: ASRVIGGFAYNSPLH; D: -; J: TRBJ1-6; size: -; length: 15; V: TRBV28
CDR3: ASSLEGVGETQY; D: -; J: TRBJ2-5; size: -; length: 12; V: TRBV5-1
CDR3: ASSPDRRKAF; D: -; J: TRBJ1-1; size: -; length: 10; V: TRBV6-5
CDR3: ASEPGQGGSPLH; D: TRBD1; J: TRBJ1-6; size: -; length: 12; V: TRBV5-1
CDR3: ASSLGGGKGYT; D: -; J: TRBJ1-2; size: -; length: 11; V: TRBV28
CDR3: ASQGISYNEQF; D: -; J: TRBJ2-1; size: -; length: 11; V: TRBV6-5
CDR3: AISEGSVSGNTIY; D: -; J: TRBJ1-3; size: once; length: 13; V: TRBV10-3
CDR3: ASSQPRDKNEKLF; D: -; J: TRBJ1-4; size: -; length: 13; V: TRBV4-1
CDR3: ASSLESGYQPQH; D: -; J: TRBJ1-5; size: -; length: 12; V: TRBV5-1
CDR3: ASSTTGSSGNEQY; D: TRBD2; J: TRBJ2-7; size: -; length: 13; V: TRBV6-2/TRBV6-3
CDR3: ASSNSVRGFYEQF; D: -; J: TRBJ2-1; size: -; length: 13; V: TRBV21-1
CDR3: ASSVGVSDTQY; D: -; J: TRBJ2-3; size: -; length: 11; V: TRBV9
CDR3: ASSVQGEGETQY; D: TRBD1; J: TRBJ2-5; size: -; length: 12; V: TRBV9
CDR3: AYALGLETQY; D: -; J: TRBJ2-5; size: -; length: 10; V: TRBV30
CDR3: ASSAGRNYGYT; D: -; J: TRBJ1-2; size: -; length: 11; V: TRBV2
CDR3: ASSFGGGANQPQH; D: TRBD1; J: TRBJ1-5; size: -; length: 13; V: TRBV28
CDR3: ATRRGLNTEAF; D: -; J: TRBJ1-1; size: -; length: 11; V: TRBV5-1
CDR3: ASSPVGLTGTGNTIY; D: -; J: TRBJ1-3; size: -; length: 15; V: TRBV18
CDR3: ASSLYGTGRLNTEAF; D: TRBD1; J: TRBJ1-1; size: -; length: 15; V: TRBV7-2
CDR3: ASSLVVTSYEQY; D: -; J: TRBJ2-7; size: -; length: 12; V: TRBV5-1
CDR3: ASSVLAGGTDTQY; D: TRBD2; J: TRBJ2-3; size: -; length: 13; V: TRBV6-4
CDR3: ASKQGALGEKLF; D: TRBD1; J: TRBJ1-4; size: -; length: 12; V: TRBV3-1/TRBV3-2
CDR3: ASSYSIGQGENQPQH; D: TRBD1; J: TRBJ1-5; size: once; length: 15; V: TRBV6-2/TRBV6-3